This TCR beta chain was recovered during a study of blood T cell repertoires in COVID-19. V shed 0 bases and J shed 3 bases, with 6 bases lying between them. The V gene's germline CDR1 is SGDLS and CDR2 YYNGEE. The CDR3 loop spans 14 amino acids. The data were produced by immunoSEQ multiplex PCR, yet TCRdb's version contains in-frame clones alone and is incomplete. The sample lists roughly 670,000 clones, 75% to 90% occurring once. This receptor was obtained from a woman aged 18-35 years with acute or convalescent COVID-19. The chain carries TRBV9 and TRBJ1-4; D perhaps matches TRBD1 (5 bases). The sequencing input was peripheral blood. CDR3 loop: CASSVEGSNEKLFF. In DNA form, the CDR3 reads TGTGCCAGCAGCGTAGAGGGGTCTAATGAAAAACTGTTTTTT.